This TCR beta chain was recorded in a study of blood T cell repertoires in COVID-19. Study summary: Italy, Spain and the United States were the sources of the convalescent and acute COVID-19 samples. From T cells, B-cell-depleted T cells, or PBMCs came the material, which was cDNA or gDNA.

Trimming stripped 1 base from V and 2 bases from J, with 21 bases between. The CDR3 covers 18 residues. Germline CDR1 is GTSNPN and CDR2 is SVGIG (reference sequence). This clone showed up just once. In the original workflow: Amplification from reference gene primers served as the basis for estimated nucleated cell counts. TCRdb's table, derived via immunoSEQ multiplex PCR, lists solely in-frame clones and lacks some. V and J calls plus clone size are reproduced from that table; the DNA served to infer D and trimming. Of more than 70,000 clones in the sample, approximately 90% were seen once. The receptor comes from a human donor in a cohort sampled during active COVID-19. The chain has TRBV30 and TRBJ2-1; TRBD2 might be the D (6 bases). Sequenced sample: peripheral blood. The CDR3 sequence is CAWSALGYGRGTYNEQFF. Written as DNA, the CDR3 is TGTGCCTGGAGTGCGTTGGGGTACGGGAGAGGAACCTACAATGAGCAGTTCTTC. Supplemented by reference TRBV30 and TRBJ2-1, the full variable domain reads SQTIHQWPATLVQPVGSPLSLECTVEGTSNPNLYWYRQAAGRGLQLLFYSVGIGQISSEVPQNLSASRPQDRQFILSSKKLLLSDSGFYLCAWSALGYGRGTYNEQFFGPGTRLTVL.